This T cell receptor beta chain came from a study of shared T cell receptors in the human thymus. Assay: immunoSEQ multiplex PCR; the TCRdb copy retains only in-frame clones and omits some. The sample records fewer than 700,000 clones, over 75% being singletons. This sample also belongs to another study, concerning human thymus T cells.

The sequencing input was thymocytes. The sequence came from a boy under two years old with a congenital heart defect.

The CDR3 coding sequence is TGTGCCAGCAGCTCTAGGGACAGGGGGCATAGCACAGATACGCAGTATTTT. Amino acid sequence: CASSSRDRGHSTDTQYF. This chain joins TRBV7-9 and TRBJ2-3; 12 bases fit TRBD1. The ends lost 4 bases at V and 0 bases at J; junction bases unmatched: 5. The CDR3 sequence is 17 residues long. Looked up from germline, CDR1 is SEHNR and CDR2 is FQNEAQ (reference sequence).